The rows below give T cell receptor beta chains drawn from one sample of a study of shared clonotypes between healthy human individuals. Using immunoSEQ multiplex PCR, the repertoire was profiled, and TCRdb retains in-frame clones only, with some absent. The sample yields millions of clones, approximately 94% seen once. The sequencing sample was made of naive CD8+ T cells sorted from blood. These receptor sequences come from a man younger than 35 in good health. The CDR3 runs from the conserved cysteine through the conserved F or W. The D gene is left open where the match is weak. A row's size may be missing; if present it is once, few, many or a size class.

d_call clone_size j_call v_call cdr3_aa cdr3_nt
. . TRBJ2-7 TRBV6-1 CASRNTGTAYYEQYF TGTGCCAGCAGGAATACCGGGACTGCATACTACGAGCAGTACTTC
. . TRBJ2-3 TRBV21-1 CASRRGGTDTQYF TGTGCCAGCAGGAGGGGGGGGACAGATACGCAGTATTTT
. . TRBJ1-4 TRBV4-1 CASSLQGSNEKLFF TGCGCCAGCAGCCTGCAGGGTTCTAATGAAAAACTGTTTTTT
. once TRBJ2-3 TRBV7-9 CASSSTATDTQYF TGTGCCAGCAGCTCGACAGCTACAGATACGCAGTATTTT
. few TRBJ2-2 TRBV9 CASSVRTVPGELFF TGTGCCAGCAGCGTAAGGACGGTCCCCGGGGAGCTGTTTTTT
. . TRBJ1-5 TRBV6-6 CASIRGRYSNQPQHF TGTGCCAGCATCCGAGGCAGGTATAGCAATCAGCCCCAGCATTTT
TRBD2 . TRBJ2-5 TRBV7-9 CASSPGLAGAPGQETQYF TGTGCCAGCAGCCCAGGACTAGCGGGGGCACCGGGGCAAGAGACCCAGTACTTC
TRBD2 . TRBJ2-1 TRBV13 CASSPFPSGGYNEQFF TGTGCCAGCAGCCCCTTCCCTAGCGGGGGCTACAATGAGCAGTTCTTC
TRBD1 . TRBJ1-1 TRBV4-1 CASSQAPGQGWSEAFF TGCGCCAGCAGCCAAGCCCCTGGACAGGGATGGTCTGAAGCTTTCTTT
TRBD1 . TRBJ2-7 TRBV9 CASSVVGTGEEQYF TGTGCCAGCAGCGTAGTCGGGACAGGGGAAGAGCAGTACTTC
TRBD2 . TRBJ2-3 TRBV7-9 CASSLVEREGSDTQYF TGTGCCAGCAGCTTAGTGGAGCGGGAGGGGTCAGATACGCAGTATTTT
. . TRBJ1-2 TRBV5-1 CASSLDLNGGYTF TGCGCCAGCAGCTTGGACCTGAACGGCGGCTACACCTTC
. . TRBJ2-7 TRBV9 CASSVGREQYF TGTGCCAGCAGCGTAGGGCGCGAGCAGTACTTC
. . TRBJ2-7 TRBV7-9 CASSSNSNPYEQYF TGTGCCAGCAGCTCAAACAGTAATCCCTACGAGCAGTACTTC
TRBD2 . TRBJ2-3 TRBV4-2 CASSPQPGLAGGPDTQYF TGTGCCAGCAGTCCCCAACCGGGACTAGCGGGGGGGCCGGATACGCAGTATTTT
. . TRBJ2-1 TRBV6-6 CASYTGNPYNGQFF TGTGCCAGTTATACAGGGAACCCTTACAATGGGCAGTTCTTC
TRBD1 . TRBJ2-1 TRBV4-3 CASSQSPGQGRDEQFF TGCGCCAGCAGCCAAAGCCCGGGACAGGGGAGGGATGAGCAGTTCTTC
TRBD2 . TRBJ2-5 TRBV13 CASSELGLSGRPGETQYF TGTGCCAGCAGTGAGCTGGGTCTCAGCGGGAGGCCAGGGGAGACCCAGTACTTC
TRBD1 . TRBJ2-7 TRBV5-4 CASSLAQGAQDEQYF TGTGCCAGCAGCTTGGCACAGGGGGCTCAGGACGAGCAGTACTTC
TRBD1 . TRBJ2-7 TRBV5-6 CASSGWGQGPYEQYF TGTGCCAGCAGCGGGTGGGGACAGGGTCCCTACGAGCAGTACTTC
. . TRBJ2-7 TRBV28 CATSTAYEQYF TGTGCCACCTCGACGGCGTACGAGCAGTACTTC
TRBD1 . TRBJ2-2 TRBV6-6 CASSYPDRAGGELFF TGTGCCAGCAGTTACCCGGACAGGGCCGGCGGGGAGCTGTTTTTT
. . TRBJ2-3 TRBV9 CASSVEGFGGADTQYF TGTGCCAGCAGCGTAGAGGGCTTCGGTGGGGCAGATACGCAGTATTTT
. . TRBJ2-7 TRBV9 CASSVGPGISYEQYF TGTGCCAGCAGCGTAGGTCCGGGCATCTCCTACGAGCAGTACTTC
TRBD1 . TRBJ2-1 TRBV6-1 CATQRTGAYNEQFF TGTGCCACCCAAAGGACAGGGGCCTACAATGAGCAGTTCTTC
. . TRBJ1-1 TRBV9 CASSVAWGLNTEAFF TGTGCCAGCAGCGTAGCATGGGGATTGAACACTGAAGCTTTCTTT
. . TRBJ2-1 TRBV18 CASSPRSPETLSYNEQFF TGTGCCAGCTCACCCCGATCCCCCGAGACACTTTCCTACAATGAGCAGTTCTTC
. . TRBJ1-6 TRBV4-1 CASSQRGTEKYNSPLHF TGCGCCAGCAGCCAGAGAGGGACCGAAAAGTATAATTCACCCCTCCACTTT
. . TRBJ2-7 TRBV11-1 CATQGLGGEQYF TGTGCCACGCAGGGGCTAGGGGGCGAGCAGTACTTC
. few TRBJ1-1 TRBV4-1 CASSQDIGSTATEAFF TGCGCCAGCAGCCAAGATATTGGGTCTACTGCCACTGAAGCTTTCTTT
TRBD1 . TRBJ2-5 TRBV27 CASSLLGQAETQYF TGTGCCAGCAGTTTATTGGGACAGGCGGAGACCCAGTACTTC
. . TRBJ2-7 TRBV5-4 CASSLRGGPNRYF TGTGCCAGCAGCTTGCGAGGAGGGCCCAACAGGTACTTC
TRBD1 . TRBJ2-2 TRBV2 CARGGQGTGELFF TGTGCCAGAGGAGGACAGGGCACCGGGGAGCTGTTTTTT
TRBD1 once TRBJ1-1 TRBV29-1 CSVRGQGGNTEAFF TGCAGCGTCAGAGGACAGGGAGGGAACACTGAAGCTTTCTTT
. once TRBJ1-2 TRBV19 CASSIPHRSSYGYTF TGTGCCAGTAGTATTCCCCACAGGAGTTCCTATGGCTACACCTTC
. few TRBJ2-7 TRBV6-5 CASSYGGPYEQYF TGTGCCAGCAGTTACGGGGGGCCCTACGAGCAGTACTTC
. . TRBJ2-7 TRBV14 CASSPEEPPNEQYF TGTGCCAGCAGCCCAGAGGAACCCCCCAACGAGCAGTACTTC
. . TRBJ1-2 TRBV11-2 CASSSWDIPASGYGYTF TGTGCCAGCAGCTCCTGGGACATTCCGGCTTCGGGCTATGGCTACACCTTC
. . TRBJ2-7 TRBV11-2 CASSPAWGRNEQYF TGTGCCAGCAGCCCAGCCTGGGGGCGTAACGAGCAGTACTTC
. . TRBJ1-2 TRBV27 CASSLGREILYGYTF TGTGCCAGCAGTTTGGGGAGGGAAATCCTCTATGGCTACACCTTC
. few TRBJ2-5 TRBV11-1 CASSLWGPQETQYF TGTGCCAGCAGCTTATGGGGGCCCCAAGAGACCCAGTACTTC
TRBD1 . TRBJ2-4 TRBV7-9 CASSLLDRAENIQYF TGTGCCAGCAGCCTCCTGGACAGGGCCGAAAACATTCAGTACTTC
TRBD1 . TRBJ1-5 TRBV2 CASRPGTGGQPQHF TGTGCCAGCAGGCCAGGGACAGGGGGTCAGCCCCAGCATTTT
. . TRBJ2-7 TRBV6-5 CASSSPGAMGYEQYF TGTGCCAGCAGTTCCCCGGGGGCAATGGGCTACGAGCAGTACTTC
. once TRBJ2-2 TRBV30 CACWVFPGVTGELFF TGTGCCTGTTGGGTGTTTCCGGGGGTCACCGGGGAGCTGTTTTTT
TRBD1 . TRBJ2-7 TRBV5-4 CASSSGTGTYEQYF TGTGCCAGCAGTTCCGGGACAGGGACCTACGAGCAGTACTTC
TRBD2 . TRBJ2-3 TRBV5-1 CASSDRLATLTDTQYF TGCGCCAGCAGCGACCGACTAGCGACTCTCACAGATACGCAGTATTTT
. . TRBJ1-1 TRBV6-5 CASSYSPGLNTEAFF TGTGCCAGCAGTTACTCGCCAGGATTGAACACTGAAGCTTTCTTT
. . TRBJ2-2 TRBV28 CASSWPGVTGELFF TGTGCCAGCAGTTGGCCGGGTGTCACCGGGGAGCTGTTTTTT
TRBD1 once TRBJ2-2 TRBV13 CASSPRWGQGLTGELFF TGTGCCAGCAGCCCCCGCTGGGGACAGGGACTCACCGGGGAGCTGTTTTTT
. . TRBJ2-4 TRBV5-4 CASSSAGAKNIQYF TGTGCCAGCAGCTCGGCAGGGGCCAAAAACATTCAGTACTTC
. . TRBJ2-2 TRBV21-1 CASSKRTGGGRTGELFF TGTGCCAGCAGCAAACGGACAGGGGGTGGAAGGACCGGGGAGCTGTTTTTT
TRBD1 . TRBJ2-7 TRBV6-5 CASSYSSGQVFYEQYF TGTGCCAGCAGTTACTCTTCTGGACAGGTATTCTACGAGCAGTACTTC
TRBD2 . TRBJ2-7 TRBV5-4 CASSSTLAGVQEQYF TGTGCCAGCAGCTCTACACTAGCGGGAGTTCAAGAGCAGTACTTC
. . TRBJ1-4 TRBV4-1 CASGYAPGEKLFF TGCGCCAGCGGGTACGCCCCAGGGGAAAAACTGTTTTTT